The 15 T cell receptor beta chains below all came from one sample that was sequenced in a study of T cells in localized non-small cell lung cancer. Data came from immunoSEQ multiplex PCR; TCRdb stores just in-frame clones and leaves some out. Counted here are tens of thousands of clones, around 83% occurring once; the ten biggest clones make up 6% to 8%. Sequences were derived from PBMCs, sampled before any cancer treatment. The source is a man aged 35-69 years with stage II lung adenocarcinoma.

The DNA of the CDR3 is TGTGCCAGCAGTTACAACGGGGACTCTGGAAACACCATATATTTT. The encoded protein is CASSYNGDSGNTIYF. The gene calls are TRBV6-5 and TRBJ1-3, with D uncertain. CDR3 size: 15 residues. The germline gives CDR1 MNHEY, CDR2 SVGAGI. Trimming stripped 2 bases from V and 0 bases from J, with 8 bases between.

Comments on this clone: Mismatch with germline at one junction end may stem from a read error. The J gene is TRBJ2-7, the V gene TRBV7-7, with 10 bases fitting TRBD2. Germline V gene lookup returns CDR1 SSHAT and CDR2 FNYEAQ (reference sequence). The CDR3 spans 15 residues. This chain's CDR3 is CASSPLAGATYEQYF. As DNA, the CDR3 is TGTGCTAGCAGCCCTCTAGCGGGAGCCACCTACGAGCAGTACTTC.

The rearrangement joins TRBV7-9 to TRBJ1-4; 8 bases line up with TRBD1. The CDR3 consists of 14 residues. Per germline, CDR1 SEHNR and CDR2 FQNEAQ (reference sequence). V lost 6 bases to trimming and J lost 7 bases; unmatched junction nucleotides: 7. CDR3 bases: TGTGCCAGCAGTCGACAGGGGTCCACTGAAAAACTGTTTTTT. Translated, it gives CASSRQGSTEKLFF. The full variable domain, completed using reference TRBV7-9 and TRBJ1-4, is DTGVSQNPRHKITKRGQNVTFRCDPISEHNRLYWYRQTLGQGPEFLTYFQNEAQLEKSRLLSDRFSAERPKGSFSTLEIQRTEQGDSAMYLCASSRQGSTEKLFFGSGTQLSVL.

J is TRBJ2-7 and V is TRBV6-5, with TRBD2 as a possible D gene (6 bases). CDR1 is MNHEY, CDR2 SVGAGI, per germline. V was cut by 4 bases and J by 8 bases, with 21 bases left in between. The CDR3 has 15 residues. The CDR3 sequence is CASSSSGGDDYQQYF. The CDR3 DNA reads TGTGCCAGCAGTTCCTCGGGCGGGGACGATTACCAGCAGTACTTC.

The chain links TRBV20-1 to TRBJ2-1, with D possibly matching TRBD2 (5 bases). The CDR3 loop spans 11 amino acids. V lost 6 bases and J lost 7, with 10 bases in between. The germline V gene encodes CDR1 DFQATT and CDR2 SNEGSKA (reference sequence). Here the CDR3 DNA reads TGCAGTGCATCCGAGGGTAATGAGCAGTTCTTC. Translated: CSASEGNEQFF.

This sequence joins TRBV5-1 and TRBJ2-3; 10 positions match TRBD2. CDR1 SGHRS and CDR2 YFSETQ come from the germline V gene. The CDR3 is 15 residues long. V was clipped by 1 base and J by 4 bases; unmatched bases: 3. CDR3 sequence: CASSLKLAGADTQYF. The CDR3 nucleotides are TGCGCCAGCAGCTTGAAGCTAGCGGGAGCAGATACGCAGTATTTT. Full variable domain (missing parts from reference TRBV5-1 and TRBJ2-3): KAGVTQTPRYLIKTRGQQVTLSCSPISGHRSVSWYQQTPGQGLQFLFEYFSETQRNKGNFPGRFSGRQFSNSRSEMNVSTLELGDSALYLCASSLKLAGADTQYFGPGTRLTVL.

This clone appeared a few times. The CDR3 coding sequence is TGTGCCAGCAGCCCTTTTTACAGGGGAGATACGCAGTATTTT. Its translation: CASSPFYRGDTQYF. The chain employs TRBV5-6 and TRBJ2-3; 7 positions match TRBD1. The junction had 7 bases not matched to a gene; V was cut back by 4 bases and J by 5 bases. CDR3 length equals 14 residues. Germline CDR1 and CDR2: SGHDT and YYEEEE. Full variable domain (rest looked up from reference TRBV5-6 and TRBJ2-3): DAGVTQSPTHLIKTRGQQVTLRCSPKSGHDTVSWYQQALGQGPQFIFQYYEEEERQRGNFPDRFSGHQFPNYSSELNVNALLLGDSALYLCASSPFYRGDTQYFGPGTRLTVL.

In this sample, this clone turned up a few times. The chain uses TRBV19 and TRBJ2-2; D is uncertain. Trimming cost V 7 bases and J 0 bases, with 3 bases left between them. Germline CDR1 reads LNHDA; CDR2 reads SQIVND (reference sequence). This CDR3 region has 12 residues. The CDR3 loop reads CASKANTGELFF. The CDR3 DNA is TGTGCCAGTAAAGCGAACACCGGGGAGCTGTTTTTT. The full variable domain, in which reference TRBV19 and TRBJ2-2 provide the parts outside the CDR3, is DGGITQSPKYLFRKEGQNVTLSCEQNLNHDAMYWYRQDPGQGLRLIYYSQIVNDFQKGDIAEGYSVSREKKESFPLTVTSAQKNPTAFYLCASKANTGELFFGEGSRLTVL.

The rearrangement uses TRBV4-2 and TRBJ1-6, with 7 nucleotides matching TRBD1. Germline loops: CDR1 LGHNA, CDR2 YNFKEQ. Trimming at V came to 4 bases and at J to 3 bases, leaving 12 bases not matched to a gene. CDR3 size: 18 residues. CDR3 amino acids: CASSPNDRAMDYNSPLHF. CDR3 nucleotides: TGTGCCAGCAGCCCGAATGACAGGGCGATGGACTATAATTCACCCCTCCACTTT.

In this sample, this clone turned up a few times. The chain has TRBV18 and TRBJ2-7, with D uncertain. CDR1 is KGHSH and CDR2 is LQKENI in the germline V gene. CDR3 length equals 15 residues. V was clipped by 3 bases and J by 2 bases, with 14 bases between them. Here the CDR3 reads CASSPARALAYEQYF. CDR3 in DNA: TGTGCCAGCTCACCCGCAAGGGCCCTCGCCTACGAGCAGTACTTC.

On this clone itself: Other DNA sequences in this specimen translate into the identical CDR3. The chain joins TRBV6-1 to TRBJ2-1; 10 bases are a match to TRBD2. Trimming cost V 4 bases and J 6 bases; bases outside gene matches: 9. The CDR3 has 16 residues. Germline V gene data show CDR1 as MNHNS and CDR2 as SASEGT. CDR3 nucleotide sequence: TGTGCCAGCAGTGCCTGGGGAGCGGGGGGGCGCAATGAGCAGTTCTTC. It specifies CASSAWGAGGRNEQFF.

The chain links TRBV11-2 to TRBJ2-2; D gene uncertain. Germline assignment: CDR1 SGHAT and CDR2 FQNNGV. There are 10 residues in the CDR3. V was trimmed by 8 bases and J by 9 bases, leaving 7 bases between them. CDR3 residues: CASGSWELFF. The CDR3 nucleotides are TGTGCCAGCGGCTCGTGGGAGCTGTTTTTT.

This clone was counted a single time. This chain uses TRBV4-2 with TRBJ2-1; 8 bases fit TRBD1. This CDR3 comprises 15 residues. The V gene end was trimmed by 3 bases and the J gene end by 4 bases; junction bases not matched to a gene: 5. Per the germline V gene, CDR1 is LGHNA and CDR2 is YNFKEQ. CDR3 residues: CASSHRQGTYNEQFF. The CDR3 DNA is TGTGCCAGCAGCCACCGACAGGGGACGTACAATGAGCAGTTCTTC.

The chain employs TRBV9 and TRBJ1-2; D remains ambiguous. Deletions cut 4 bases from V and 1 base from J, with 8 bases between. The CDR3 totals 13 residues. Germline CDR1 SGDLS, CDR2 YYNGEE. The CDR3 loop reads CASSTRRNYGYTF. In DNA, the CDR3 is TGTGCCAGCAGCACCAGGCGTAACTATGGCTACACCTTC. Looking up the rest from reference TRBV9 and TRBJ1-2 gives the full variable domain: DSGVTQTPKHLITATGQRVTLRCSPRSGDLSVYWYQQSLDQGLQFLIQYYNGEERAKGNILERFSAQQFPDLHSELNLSSLELGDSALYFCASSTRRNYGYTFGSGTRLTVV.

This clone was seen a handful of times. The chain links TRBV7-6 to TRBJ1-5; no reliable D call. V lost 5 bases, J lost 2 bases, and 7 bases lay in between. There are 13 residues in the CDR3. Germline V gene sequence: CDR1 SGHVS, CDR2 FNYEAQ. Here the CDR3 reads CASSGWGNQPQHF. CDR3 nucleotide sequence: TGTGCCAGCAGCGGGTGGGGCAATCAGCCCCAGCATTTT.